This T cell receptor (beta chain) was captured in a study of shared clonotypes between healthy human individuals. Findings of the study overall: Generation probability values for non-shared clonotypes were lower than those for clonotypes shared by all four donors.

V trimming: 5 bases; J trimming: 5 bases; junction bases outside the gene matches: 8. Germline V gene data show CDR1 as SEHNR and CDR2 as FQNEAQ (reference sequence). This CDR3 spans 15 amino acids. Regarding this clone: Antigen: not known.

An assay was performed, and its level was deep. Generated by immunoSEQ multiplex PCR, the TCRdb table keeps only in-frame clones and is missing some. The sample carries some 2.3 million clones, over 90% recorded once. Input material: naive CD4+ T cells from PBMCs. Subset noted: CD45RA+ positively selected. This clonotype was sampled from a man aged 18 to 30 in good health. Some clones in this sample may be carry-over from other donors' samples. The genes are TRBV7-9 and TRBJ2-1; 8 bases match TRBD1. CDR3 region: CASSTDREVNNEQFF. Here the CDR3 DNA reads TGTGCCAGCAGCACGGACAGGGAAGTTAACAATGAGCAGTTCTTC.